The sequence of this TCR beta chain was determined in a study of T cell responses to AZD1222 COVID-19 vaccine. This table comes from immunoSEQ multiplex PCR, and its TCRdb copy is limited to in-frame clones, with some not included. The table lists about 150,000 clones, roughly nine tenths of them singletons. The sequence was obtained from an adult in good health. The material was peripheral blood, obtained on day 0 of MenACWY control vaccination.

The DNA of the CDR3 is TGTGCCATCAGTGGACCCGGGACAGGGCCCTACAATGAGCAGTTCTTC. It yields the protein CAISGPGTGPYNEQFF. This chain uses TRBV10-3 with TRBJ2-1, with 9 bases identical to TRBD1. The germline V gene encodes CDR1 ENHRY and CDR2 SYGVKD. The CDR3 has 16 amino acids. Losses at the gene ends were 4 bases for V and 2 bases for J; bases not matched to a gene: 6.